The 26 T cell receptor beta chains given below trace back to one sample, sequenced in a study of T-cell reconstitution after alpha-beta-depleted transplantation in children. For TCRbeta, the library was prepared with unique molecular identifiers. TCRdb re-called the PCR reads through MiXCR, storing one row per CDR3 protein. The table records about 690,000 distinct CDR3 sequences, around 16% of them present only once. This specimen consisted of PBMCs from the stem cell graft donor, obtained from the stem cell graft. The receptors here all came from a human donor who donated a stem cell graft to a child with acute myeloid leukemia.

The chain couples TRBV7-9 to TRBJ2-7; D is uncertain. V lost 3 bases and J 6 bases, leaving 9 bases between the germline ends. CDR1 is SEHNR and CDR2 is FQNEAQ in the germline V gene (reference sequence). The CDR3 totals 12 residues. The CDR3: CASSFKESEQYF. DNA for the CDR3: TGTGCCAGCAGCTTCAAGGAAAGCGAGCAGTACTTC.

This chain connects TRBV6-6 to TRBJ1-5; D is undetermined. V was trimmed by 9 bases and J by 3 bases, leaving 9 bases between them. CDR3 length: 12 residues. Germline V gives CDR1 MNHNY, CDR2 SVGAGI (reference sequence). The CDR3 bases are TGTGCCAGTTCTCCCGTCAATCAGCCCCAGCATTTT. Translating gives CASSPVNQPQHF.

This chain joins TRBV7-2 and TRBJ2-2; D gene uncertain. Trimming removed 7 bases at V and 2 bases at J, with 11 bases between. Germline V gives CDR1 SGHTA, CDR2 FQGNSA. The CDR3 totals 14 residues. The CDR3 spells CASKKTVNTGELFF. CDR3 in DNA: TGTGCCAGCAAGAAAACCGTAAACACCGGGGAGCTGTTTTTT.

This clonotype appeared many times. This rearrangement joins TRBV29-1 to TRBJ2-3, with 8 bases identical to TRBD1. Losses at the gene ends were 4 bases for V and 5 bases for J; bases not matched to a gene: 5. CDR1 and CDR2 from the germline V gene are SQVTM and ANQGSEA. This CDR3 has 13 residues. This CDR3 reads CSVAPTGGDTQYF. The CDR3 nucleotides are TGCAGCGTTGCTCCAACAGGGGGAGATACGCAGTATTTT.

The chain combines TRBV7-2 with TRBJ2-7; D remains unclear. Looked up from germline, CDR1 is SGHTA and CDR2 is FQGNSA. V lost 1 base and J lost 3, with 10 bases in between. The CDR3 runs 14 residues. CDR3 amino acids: CASSLGPTSYEQYF. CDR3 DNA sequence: TGTGCCAGCAGCTTAGGGCCGACGAGCTACGAGCAGTACTTC.

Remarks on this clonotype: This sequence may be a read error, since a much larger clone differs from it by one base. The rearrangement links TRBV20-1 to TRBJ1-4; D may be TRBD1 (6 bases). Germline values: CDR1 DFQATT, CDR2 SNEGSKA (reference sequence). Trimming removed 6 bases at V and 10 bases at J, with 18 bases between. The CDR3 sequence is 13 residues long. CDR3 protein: CSAHRAVGAKLFF. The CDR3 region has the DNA TGCAGTGCGCACAGGGCGGTCGGGGCAAAACTGTTTTTT.

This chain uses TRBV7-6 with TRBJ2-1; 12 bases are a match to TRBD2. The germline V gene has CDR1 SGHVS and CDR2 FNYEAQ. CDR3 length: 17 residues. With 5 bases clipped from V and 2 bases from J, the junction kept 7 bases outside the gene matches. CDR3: CASSPRLAGAPYNEQFF. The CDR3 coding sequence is TGTGCCAGCAGCCCTAGACTAGCGGGGGCCCCCTACAATGAGCAGTTCTTC.

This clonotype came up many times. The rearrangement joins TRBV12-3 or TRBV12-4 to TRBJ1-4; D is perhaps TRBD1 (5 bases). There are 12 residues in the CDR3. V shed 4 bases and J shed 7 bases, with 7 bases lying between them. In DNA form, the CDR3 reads TGTGCCAGCAGTTGGGGGTCTGAAAAACTGTTTTTT. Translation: CASSWGSEKLFF.

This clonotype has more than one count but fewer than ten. The CDR3 spells CATSAPGTSEETQYF. The CDR3 coding sequence is TGTGCCACCAGTGCCCCGGGGACTAGCGAAGAGACCCAGTACTTC. The chain uses TRBV24-1 and TRBJ2-5, with TRBD2 matching 10 bases. This CDR3 comprises 15 residues. Germline V CDR1 and CDR2: KGHDR, SFDVKD. V was clipped by 5 bases and J by 3 bases; unmatched bases: 5.

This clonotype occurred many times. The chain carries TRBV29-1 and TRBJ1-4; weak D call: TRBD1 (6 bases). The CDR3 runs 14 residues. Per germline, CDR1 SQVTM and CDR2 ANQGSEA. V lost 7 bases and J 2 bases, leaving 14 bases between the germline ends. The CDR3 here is CSAATGQTNEKLFF. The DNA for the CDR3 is TGCAGCGCGGCGACAGGACAGACTAATGAAAAACTGTTTTTT.

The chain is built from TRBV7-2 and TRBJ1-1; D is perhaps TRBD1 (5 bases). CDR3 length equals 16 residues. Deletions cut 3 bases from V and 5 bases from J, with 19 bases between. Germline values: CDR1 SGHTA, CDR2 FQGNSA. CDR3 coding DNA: TGTGCCAGCAGCTTCGTTGGGGGAGGCCGGGGGACTGAAGCTTTCTTT. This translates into CASSFVGGGRGTEAFF.

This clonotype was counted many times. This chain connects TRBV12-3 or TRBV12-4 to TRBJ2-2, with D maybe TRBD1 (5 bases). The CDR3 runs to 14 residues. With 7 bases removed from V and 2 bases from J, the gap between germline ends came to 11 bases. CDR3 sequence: CASTTQGNTGELFF. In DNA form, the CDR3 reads TGTGCCAGCACCACTCAGGGTAACACCGGGGAGCTGTTTTTT.

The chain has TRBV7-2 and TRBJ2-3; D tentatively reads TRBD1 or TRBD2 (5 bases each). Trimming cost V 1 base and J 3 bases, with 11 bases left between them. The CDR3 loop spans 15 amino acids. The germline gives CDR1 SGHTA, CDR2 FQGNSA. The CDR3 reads CASSLDGWGTDTQYF. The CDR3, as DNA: TGTGCCAGCAGCTTAGATGGTTGGGGGACAGATACGCAGTATTTT.

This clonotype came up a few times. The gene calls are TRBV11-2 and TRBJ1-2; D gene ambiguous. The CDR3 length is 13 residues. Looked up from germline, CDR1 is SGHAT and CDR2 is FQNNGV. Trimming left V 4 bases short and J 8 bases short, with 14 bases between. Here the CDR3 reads CASSSGTFVGYTF. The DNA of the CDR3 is TGTGCCAGCAGCTCCGGAACGTTTGTCGGCTACACCTTC.

CDR3 amino acids: CAISGDLNEKLFF. The CDR3 nucleotides are TGTGCCATATCGGGCGACCTTAATGAAAAACTGTTTTTT. V gene TRBV10-3 combines with J gene TRBJ1-4; the D is unclear. Germline CDR1 and CDR2: ENHRY and SYGVKD. The CDR3 covers 13 residues. The V end was cut by 9 bases, the J end by 4 bases, with 12 bases between.

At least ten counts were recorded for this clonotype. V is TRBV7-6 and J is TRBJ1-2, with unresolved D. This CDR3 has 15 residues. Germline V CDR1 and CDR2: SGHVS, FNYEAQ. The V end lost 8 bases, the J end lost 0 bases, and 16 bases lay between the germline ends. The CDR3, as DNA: TGTGCCAGCTCCCCGAGACCGCAAGCTAACTATGGCTACACCTTC. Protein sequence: CASSPRPQANYGYTF.

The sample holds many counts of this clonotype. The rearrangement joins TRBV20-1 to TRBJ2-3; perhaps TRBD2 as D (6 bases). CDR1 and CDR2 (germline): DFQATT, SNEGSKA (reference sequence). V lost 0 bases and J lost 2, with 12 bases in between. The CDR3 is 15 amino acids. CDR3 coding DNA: TGCAGTGCTAGAGATCTGAGGGGACTCACAGATACGCAGTATTTT. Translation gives CSARDLRGLTDTQYF.

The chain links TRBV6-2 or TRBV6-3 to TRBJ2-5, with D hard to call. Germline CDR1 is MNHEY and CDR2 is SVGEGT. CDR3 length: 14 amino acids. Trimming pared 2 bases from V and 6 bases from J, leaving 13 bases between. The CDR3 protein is CASSYGGNWKTQYF. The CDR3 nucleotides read TGTGCCAGCAGTTACGGTGGGAATTGGAAGACCCAGTACTTC.

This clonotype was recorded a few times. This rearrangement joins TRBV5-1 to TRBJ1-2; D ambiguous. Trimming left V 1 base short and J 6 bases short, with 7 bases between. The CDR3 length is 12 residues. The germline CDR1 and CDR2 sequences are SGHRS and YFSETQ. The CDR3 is CASSLYEDGYTF. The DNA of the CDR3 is TGCGCCAGCAGCTTGTACGAGGATGGCTACACCTTC.

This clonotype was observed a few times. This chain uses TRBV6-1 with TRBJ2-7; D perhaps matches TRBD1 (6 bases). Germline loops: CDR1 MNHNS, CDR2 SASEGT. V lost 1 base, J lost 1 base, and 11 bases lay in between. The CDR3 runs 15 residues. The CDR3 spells CASSEGGTPSYEQYF. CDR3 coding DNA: TGTGCCAGCAGTGAAGGGGGGACACCGTCCTACGAGCAGTACTTC.

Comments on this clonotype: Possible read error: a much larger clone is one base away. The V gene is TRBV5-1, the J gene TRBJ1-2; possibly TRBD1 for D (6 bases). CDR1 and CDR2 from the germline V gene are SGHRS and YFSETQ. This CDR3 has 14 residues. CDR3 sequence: CAGSVLQGSVGYTF. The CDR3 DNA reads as TGCGCCGGCAGCGTCCTACAGGGTTCGGTGGGCTACACCTTC.

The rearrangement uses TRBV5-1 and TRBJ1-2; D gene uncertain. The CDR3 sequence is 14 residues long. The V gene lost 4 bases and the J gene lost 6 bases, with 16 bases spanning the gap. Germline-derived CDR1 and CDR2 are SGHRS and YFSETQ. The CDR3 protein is CASSPHGVENGYTF. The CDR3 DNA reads TGCGCCAGCAGCCCCCACGGTGTAGAAAATGGCTACACCTTC.

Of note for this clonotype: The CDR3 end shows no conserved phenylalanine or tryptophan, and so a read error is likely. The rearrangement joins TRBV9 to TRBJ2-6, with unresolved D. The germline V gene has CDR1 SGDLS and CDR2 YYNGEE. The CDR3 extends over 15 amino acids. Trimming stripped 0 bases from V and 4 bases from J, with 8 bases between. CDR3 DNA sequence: TGTGCCAGCAGCGTAGAAGGGTCCGGGGCCAACGTCCTGACTCTC. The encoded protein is CASSVEGSGANVLTL.

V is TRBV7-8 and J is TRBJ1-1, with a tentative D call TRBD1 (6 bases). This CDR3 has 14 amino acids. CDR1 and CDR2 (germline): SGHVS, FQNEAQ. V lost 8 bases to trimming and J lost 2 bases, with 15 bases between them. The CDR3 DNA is TGTGCCAGCTCAACCAGGGGAGTAAACACTGAAGCTTTCTTT. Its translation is CASSTRGVNTEAFF.

The CDR3 DNA follows: TGTGCCAGCACGAACACAGGGATCAATGAGCAGTTCTTC. This encodes CASTNTGINEQFF. The gene calls are TRBV7-9 and TRBJ2-1, with TRBD1 as a possible D gene (6 bases). CDR1 SEHNR and CDR2 FQNEAQ come from the germline V gene (reference sequence). This CDR3 region has 13 residues. Trimming cost V 7 bases and J 6 bases, with 13 bases left between them.

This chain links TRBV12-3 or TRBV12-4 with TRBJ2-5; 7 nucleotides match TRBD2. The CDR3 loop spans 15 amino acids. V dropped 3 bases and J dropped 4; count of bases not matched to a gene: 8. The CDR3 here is CASSLWGGNAETQYF. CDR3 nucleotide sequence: TGTGCCAGCAGTTTGTGGGGAGGGAACGCAGAGACCCAGTACTTC.